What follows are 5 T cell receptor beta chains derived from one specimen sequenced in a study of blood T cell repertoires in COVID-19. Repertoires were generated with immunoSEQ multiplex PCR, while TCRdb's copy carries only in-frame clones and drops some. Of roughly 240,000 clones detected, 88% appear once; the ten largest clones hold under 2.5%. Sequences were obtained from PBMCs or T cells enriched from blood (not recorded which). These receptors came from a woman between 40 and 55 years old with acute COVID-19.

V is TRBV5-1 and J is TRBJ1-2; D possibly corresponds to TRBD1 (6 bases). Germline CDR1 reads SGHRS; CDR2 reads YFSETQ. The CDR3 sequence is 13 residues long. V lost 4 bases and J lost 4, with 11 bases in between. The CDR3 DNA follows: TGCGCCAGCAGCCGGACAGAGTTCTATGGCTACACCTTC. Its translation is CASSRTEFYGYTF.

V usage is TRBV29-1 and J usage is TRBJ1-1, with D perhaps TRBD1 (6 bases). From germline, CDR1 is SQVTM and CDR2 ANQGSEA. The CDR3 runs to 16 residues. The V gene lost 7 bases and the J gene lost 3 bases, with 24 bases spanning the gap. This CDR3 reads CSGIREVRRGYTEAFF. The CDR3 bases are TGCAGCGGCATCCGGGAGGTCCGGAGGGGGTACACTGAAGCTTTCTTT.

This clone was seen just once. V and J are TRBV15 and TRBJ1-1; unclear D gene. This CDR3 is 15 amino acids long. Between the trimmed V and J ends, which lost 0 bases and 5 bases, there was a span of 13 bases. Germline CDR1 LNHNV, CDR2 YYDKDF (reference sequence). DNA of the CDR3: TGTGCCACCAGCAGAGATTGGAGGGTTCTGACTGAAGCTTTCTTT. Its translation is CATSRDWRVLTEAFF.

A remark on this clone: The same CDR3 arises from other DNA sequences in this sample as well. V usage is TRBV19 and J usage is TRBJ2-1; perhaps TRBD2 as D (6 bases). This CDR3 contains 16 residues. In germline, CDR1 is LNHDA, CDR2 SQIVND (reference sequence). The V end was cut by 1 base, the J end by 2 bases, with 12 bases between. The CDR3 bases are TGTGCCAGTAGTATAGGCGGTAGCGGAGCCTACAATGAGCAGTTCTTC. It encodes CASSIGGSGAYNEQFF.

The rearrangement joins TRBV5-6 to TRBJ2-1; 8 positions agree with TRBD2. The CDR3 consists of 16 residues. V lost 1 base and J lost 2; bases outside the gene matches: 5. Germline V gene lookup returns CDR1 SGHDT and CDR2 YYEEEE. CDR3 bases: TGTGCCAGCAGCTTGCCGGGGGGGAATACCTACAATGAGCAGTTCTTC. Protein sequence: CASSLPGGNTYNEQFF.